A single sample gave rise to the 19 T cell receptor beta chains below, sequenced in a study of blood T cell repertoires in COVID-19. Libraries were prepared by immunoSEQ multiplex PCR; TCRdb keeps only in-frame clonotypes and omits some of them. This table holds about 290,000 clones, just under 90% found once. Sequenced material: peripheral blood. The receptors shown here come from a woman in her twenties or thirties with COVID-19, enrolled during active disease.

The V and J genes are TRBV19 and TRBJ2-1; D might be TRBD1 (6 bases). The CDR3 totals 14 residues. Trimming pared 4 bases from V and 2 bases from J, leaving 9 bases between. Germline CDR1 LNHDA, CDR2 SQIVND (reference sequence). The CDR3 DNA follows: TGTGCCAGTAGTAACGAGGGGGCCTACAATGAGCAGTTCTTC. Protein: CASSNEGAYNEQFF.

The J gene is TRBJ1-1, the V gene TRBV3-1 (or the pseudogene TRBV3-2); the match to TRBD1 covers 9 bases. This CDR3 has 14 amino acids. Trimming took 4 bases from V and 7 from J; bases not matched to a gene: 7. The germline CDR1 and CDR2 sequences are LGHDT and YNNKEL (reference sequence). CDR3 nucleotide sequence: TGTGCCAGCAGCCCCTCAACAGGGGGCTTTGAAGCTTTCTTT. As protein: CASSPSTGGFEAFF.

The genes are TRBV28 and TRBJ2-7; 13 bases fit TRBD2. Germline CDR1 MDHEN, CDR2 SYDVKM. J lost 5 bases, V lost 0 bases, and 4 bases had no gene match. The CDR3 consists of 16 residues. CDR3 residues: CASSLWTSGGRDEQYF. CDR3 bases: TGTGCCAGCAGTTTATGGACTAGCGGGGGGAGGGACGAGCAGTACTTC.

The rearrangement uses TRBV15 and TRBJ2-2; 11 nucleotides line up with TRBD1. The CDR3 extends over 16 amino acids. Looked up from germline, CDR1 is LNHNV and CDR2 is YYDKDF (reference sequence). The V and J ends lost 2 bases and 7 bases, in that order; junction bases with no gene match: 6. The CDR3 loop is CATSRKDRGLSGELFF. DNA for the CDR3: TGTGCCACCAGCAGAAAGGACAGGGGGCTCAGCGGGGAGCTGTTTTTT.

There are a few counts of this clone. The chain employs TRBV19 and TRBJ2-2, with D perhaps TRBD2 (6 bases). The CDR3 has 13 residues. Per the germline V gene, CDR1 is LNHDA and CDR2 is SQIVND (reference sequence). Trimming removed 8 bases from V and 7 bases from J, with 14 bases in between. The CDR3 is CASSGTGVGELFF. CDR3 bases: TGTGCCAGTTCAGGGACTGGGGTCGGGGAGCTGTTTTTT.

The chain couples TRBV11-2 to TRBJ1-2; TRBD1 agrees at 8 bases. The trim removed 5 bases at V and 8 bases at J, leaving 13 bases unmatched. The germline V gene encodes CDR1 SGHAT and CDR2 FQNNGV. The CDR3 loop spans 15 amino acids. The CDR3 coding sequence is TGTGCCAGCAGCGAACCGGGACAGGACTATCGGGGCTACACCTTC. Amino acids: CASSEPGQDYRGYTF.

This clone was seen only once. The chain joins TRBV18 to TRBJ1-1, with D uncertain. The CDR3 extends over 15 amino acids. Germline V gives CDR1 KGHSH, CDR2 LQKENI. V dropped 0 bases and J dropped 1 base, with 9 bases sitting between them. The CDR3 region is CASSPPGSPNTEAFF. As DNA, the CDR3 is TGTGCCAGCTCACCACCGGGCAGTCCGAACACTGAAGCTTTCTTT. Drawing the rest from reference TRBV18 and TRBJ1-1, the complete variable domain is NAGVMQNPRHLVRRRGQEARLRCSPMKGHSHVYWYRQLPEEGLKFMVYLQKENIIDESGMPKERFSAEFPKEGPSILRIQQVVRGDSAAYFCASSPPGSPNTEAFFGQGTRLTVV.

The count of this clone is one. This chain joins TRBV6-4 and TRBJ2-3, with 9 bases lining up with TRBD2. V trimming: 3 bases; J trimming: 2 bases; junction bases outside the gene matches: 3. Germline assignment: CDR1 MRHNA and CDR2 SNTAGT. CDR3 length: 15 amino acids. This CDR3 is CASSELAGATDTQYF. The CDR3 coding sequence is TGTGCCAGCAGTGAATTAGCGGGGGCCACAGATACGCAGTATTTT.

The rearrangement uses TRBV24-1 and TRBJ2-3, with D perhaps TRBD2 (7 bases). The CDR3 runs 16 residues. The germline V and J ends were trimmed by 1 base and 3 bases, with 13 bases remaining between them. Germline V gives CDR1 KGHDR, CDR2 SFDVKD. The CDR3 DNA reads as TGTGCCACCAGTGATTTAGGGGGGGACATGACAGATACGCAGTATTTT. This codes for CATSDLGGDMTDTQYF.

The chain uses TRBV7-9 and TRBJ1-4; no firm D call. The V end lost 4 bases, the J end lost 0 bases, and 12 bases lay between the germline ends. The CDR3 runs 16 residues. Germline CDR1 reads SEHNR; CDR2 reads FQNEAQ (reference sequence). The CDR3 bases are TGTGCCAGCAGCTCTAGCTTCAGTGCAACTAATGAAAAACTGTTTTTT. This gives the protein CASSSSFSATNEKLFF.

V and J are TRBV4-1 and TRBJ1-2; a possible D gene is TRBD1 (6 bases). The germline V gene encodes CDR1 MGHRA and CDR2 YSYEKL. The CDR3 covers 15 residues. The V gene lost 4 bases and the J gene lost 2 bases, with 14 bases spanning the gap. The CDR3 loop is CASSLRPGANYGYTF. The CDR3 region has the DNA TGCGCCAGCAGCCTTCGCCCAGGGGCGAACTATGGCTACACCTTC.

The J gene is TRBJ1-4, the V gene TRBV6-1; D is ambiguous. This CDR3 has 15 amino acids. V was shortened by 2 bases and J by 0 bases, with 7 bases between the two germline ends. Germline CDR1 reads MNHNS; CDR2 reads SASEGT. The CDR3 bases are TGTGCCAGCAGTGAATGGAGGGCAACTAATGAAAAACTGTTTTTT. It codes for CASSEWRATNEKLFF.

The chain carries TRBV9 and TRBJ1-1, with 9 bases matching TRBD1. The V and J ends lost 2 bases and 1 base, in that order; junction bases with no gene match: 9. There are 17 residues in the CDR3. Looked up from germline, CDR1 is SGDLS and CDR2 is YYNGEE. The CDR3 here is CASSVDRGGPSNTEAFF. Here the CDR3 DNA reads TGTGCCAGCAGCGTTGACAGGGGGGGACCTTCGAACACTGAAGCTTTCTTT. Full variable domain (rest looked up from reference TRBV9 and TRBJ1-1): DSGVTQTPKHLITATGQRVTLRCSPRSGDLSVYWYQQSLDQGLQFLIQYYNGEERAKGNILERFSAQQFPDLHSELNLSSLELGDSALYFCASSVDRGGPSNTEAFFGQGTRLTVV.

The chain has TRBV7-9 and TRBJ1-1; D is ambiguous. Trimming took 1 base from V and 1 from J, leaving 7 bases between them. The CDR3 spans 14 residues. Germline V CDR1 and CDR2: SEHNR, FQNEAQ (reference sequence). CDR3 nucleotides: TGTGCCAGCAGCTTAGAACAGACGAACACTGAAGCTTTCTTT. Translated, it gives CASSLEQTNTEAFF.

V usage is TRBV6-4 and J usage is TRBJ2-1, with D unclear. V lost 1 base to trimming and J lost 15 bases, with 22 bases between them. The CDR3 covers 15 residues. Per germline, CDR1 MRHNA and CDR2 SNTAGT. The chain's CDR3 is CASSDCRAPEPFRFF. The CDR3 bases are TGTGCCAGCAGTGACTGTCGTGCCCCCGAACCATTTAGGTTCTTC.

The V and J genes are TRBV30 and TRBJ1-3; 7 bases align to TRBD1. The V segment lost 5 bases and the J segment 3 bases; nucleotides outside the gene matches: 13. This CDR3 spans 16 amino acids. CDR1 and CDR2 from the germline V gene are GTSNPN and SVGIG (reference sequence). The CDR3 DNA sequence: TGTGCCTGGGGGACAGCAGGATCCTCCTTTGGAAACACCATATATTTT. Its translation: CAWGTAGSSFGNTIYF. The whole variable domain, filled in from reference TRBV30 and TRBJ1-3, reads SQTIHQWPATLVQPVGSPLSLECTVEGTSNPNLYWYRQAAGRGLQLLFYSVGIGQISSEVPQNLSASRPQDRQFILSSKKLLLSDSGFYLCAWGTAGSSFGNTIYFGEGSWLTVV.

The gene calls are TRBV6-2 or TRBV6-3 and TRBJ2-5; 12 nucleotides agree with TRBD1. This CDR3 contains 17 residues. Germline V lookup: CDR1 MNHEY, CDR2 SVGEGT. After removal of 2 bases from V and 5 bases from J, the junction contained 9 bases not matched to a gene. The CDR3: CASSYDGDRGQWETQYF. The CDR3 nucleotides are TGTGCCAGCAGTTACGACGGGGACAGGGGGCAGTGGGAGACCCAGTACTTC.

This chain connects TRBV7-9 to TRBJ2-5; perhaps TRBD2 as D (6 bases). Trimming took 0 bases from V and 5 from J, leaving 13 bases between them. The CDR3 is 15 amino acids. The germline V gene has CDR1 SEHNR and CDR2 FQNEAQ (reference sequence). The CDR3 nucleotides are TGTGCCAGCAGCTTAGCGCGAACCGGAGGGGAGACCCAGTACTTC. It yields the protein CASSLARTGGETQYF. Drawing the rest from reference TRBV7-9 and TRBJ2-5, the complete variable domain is DTGVSQNPRHKITKRGQNVTFRCDPISEHNRLYWYRQTLGQGPEFLTYFQNEAQLEKSRLLSDRFSAERPKGSFSTLEIQRTEQGDSAMYLCASSLARTGGETQYFGPGTRLLVL.

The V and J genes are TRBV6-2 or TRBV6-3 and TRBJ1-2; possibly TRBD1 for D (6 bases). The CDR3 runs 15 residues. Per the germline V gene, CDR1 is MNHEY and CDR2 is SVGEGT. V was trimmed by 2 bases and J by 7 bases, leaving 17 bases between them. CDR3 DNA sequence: TGTGCCAGCAGTTACCCTCGAGGGGGGGCGAGTGGCTACACCTTC. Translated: CASSYPRGGASGYTF.